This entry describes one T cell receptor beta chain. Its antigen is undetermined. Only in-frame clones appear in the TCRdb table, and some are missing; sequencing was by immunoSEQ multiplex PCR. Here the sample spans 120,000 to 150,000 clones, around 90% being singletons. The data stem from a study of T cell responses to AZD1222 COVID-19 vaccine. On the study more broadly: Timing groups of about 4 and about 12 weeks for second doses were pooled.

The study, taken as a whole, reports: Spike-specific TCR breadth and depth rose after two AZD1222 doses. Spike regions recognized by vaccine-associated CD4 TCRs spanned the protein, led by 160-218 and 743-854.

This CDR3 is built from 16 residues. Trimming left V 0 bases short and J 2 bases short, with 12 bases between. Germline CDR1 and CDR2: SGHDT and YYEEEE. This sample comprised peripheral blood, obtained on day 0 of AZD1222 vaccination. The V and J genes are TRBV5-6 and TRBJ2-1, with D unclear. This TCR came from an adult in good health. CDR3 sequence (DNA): TGTGCCAGCAGCTTGGCCTTGGGGTTCCCCTACAATGAGCAGTTCTTC. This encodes CASSLALGFPYNEQFF.